The present TCR beta chain was sequenced within a study of shared clonotypes between healthy human individuals. At the deep level, the assay was run. About 30,000 T cell genomes (roughly 190 ng DNA) went into each sorted-subset replicate. Sequencing was performed with immunoSEQ multiplex PCR; in TCRdb, only in-frame clones are kept and a portion is missing. The repertoire consists of about 1.5 million clones, with approximately 98% occurring once and the leading ten covering roughly 0.45%. Every contributor of samples was a Caucasian grown-up residing in Nashville, Tennessee. A split of CD4+ cells into CD45RA+ naive and CD45RA-negative memory subsets was performed. Unmatched junction bases numbered 5, after V lost 0 bases and J lost 5 bases. The germline gives CDR1 SGDLS, CDR2 YYNGEE. The CDR3 has 15 amino acids.

The V gene is TRBV9, the J gene TRBJ2-7, with 10 bases fitting TRBD2. The receptor was isolated from a man aged 25-40 years in good health. Sample: naive CD4+ T cells sorted from blood. Subset here: CD45RA+ positively selected. The CDR3, as DNA: TGTGCCAGCAGCGTAGGGCTAGCGGGAGTCGACGAGCAGTACTTC. It translates to CASSVGLAGVDEQYF.